The clone carrying this T cell receptor (beta chain) was recorded at least ten times. Its antigen is not identified. Quantitative 5'-RACE was performed with molecular barcodes, and it yielded the TCR beta libraries. TCRdb reanalysed the 5' RACE reads using MiXCR and keeps one entry per CDR3 protein. Here the sample spans about 250,000 distinct CDR3 sequences, 8% to 9% being singletons. The data originate from a study of CD8 T cells in ankylosing spondylitis. Points from the study as a whole: Ankylosing spondylitis blood appeared to be characterized by a TCR beta motif of several highly homologous variants. Enrichment of disease-linked clones was reportedly significant in matched ankylosing spondylitis synovial fluid.

This CDR3 is 14 amino acids long. Germline V gene sequence: CDR1 DFQATT, CDR2 SNEGSKA (reference sequence). V shed 1 base and J shed 6 bases, with 12 bases lying between them. Source material: blood, either unsorted or a sorted T cell fraction (not recorded which). The sequence derives from a female donor with ankylosing spondylitis or in good health (not recorded which). The genes are TRBV20-1 and TRBJ1-4; D is unclear. CDR3 DNA sequence: TGCAGTGCTAGAGGATTGCAGATGGATGAAAAACTGTTTTTT. This translates into CSARGLQMDEKLFF.